These 20 T cell receptor beta chains were sequenced from one sample in a study of beta chain features in type 1 diabetes. The antigens these receptors bind are not known. The study, taken as a whole, reports: In every one of the four CD4+ subsets, TCRB CDR3s were moderately but significantly shorter in Type 1 diabetes patients.

The authors reverse transcribed all of the isolated RNA, so sequencing captured expressed TCRB transcripts. Assay used: immunoSEQ multiplex PCR; TCRdb lists only in-frame clones, some missing. The repertoire holds 100,000 to 150,000 clones, with 7% to 10% as singletons. Specimen: central memory CD4+ T cells from blood. These receptors were obtained from a man aged 25 to 40 with type 1 diabetes.

This clone was found a few times. CDR3 DNA sequence: TGTGCCAGTAGACAGACGAACACTGAAGCTTTCTTT. Its translation: CASRQTNTEAFF. The chain employs TRBV19 and TRBJ1-1; D is ambiguous. Trimming stripped 6 bases from V and 1 base from J, with 6 bases between. The CDR3 is made up of 12 amino acids. Looked up from germline, CDR1 is LNHDA and CDR2 is SQIVND (reference sequence). Together with reference TRBV19 and TRBJ1-1, the CDR3 gives the full variable domain: DGGITQSPKYLFRKEGQNVTLSCEQNLNHDAMYWYRQDPGQGLRLIYYSQIVNDFQKGDIAEGYSVSREKKESFPLTVTSAQKNPTAFYLCASRQTNTEAFFGQGTRLTVV.

This clone was observed a few times. The V and J genes are TRBV30 and TRBJ2-1; TRBD2 is a possible D gene (6 bases). V shed 1 base and J shed 9 bases, with 22 bases lying between them. The CDR3 extends over 16 amino acids. CDR1 and CDR2 (germline): GTSNPN, SVGIG (reference sequence). CDR3 protein: CAWSARMGGRPGEQFF. The CDR3 DNA sequence: TGTGCCTGGAGTGCCAGAATGGGGGGAAGGCCAGGTGAGCAGTTCTTC.

This clone was found a few times. This chain links TRBV5-4 with TRBJ2-5; 13 nucleotides agree with TRBD2. CDR1 SGHNT and CDR2 YYREEE come from the germline V gene (reference sequence). V shed 4 bases and J 4 bases; nucleotides not matched to a gene: 4. The CDR3 contains 15 residues. The CDR3 DNA reads TGTGCCAGCAGCATGGGACTAGCGGGGAGAGAGACCCAGTACTTC. This translates into CASSMGLAGRETQYF. Supplemented by reference TRBV5-4 and TRBJ2-5, the full variable domain reads ETGVTQSPTHLIKTRGQQVTLRCSSQSGHNTVSWYQQALGQGPQFIFQYYREEENGRGNFPPRFSGLQFPNYSSELNVNALELDDSALYLCASSMGLAGRETQYFGPGTRLLVL.

The chain recombines TRBV29-1 with TRBJ1-2; 9 positions agree with TRBD1. The CDR3 runs to 13 residues. Germline loops: CDR1 SQVTM, CDR2 ANQGSEA. V was clipped by 3 bases and J by 11 bases; unmatched bases: 10. The CDR3 protein is CSVDPTGGEWYTF. The DNA of the CDR3 is TGCAGCGTTGACCCTACAGGGGGCGAGTGGTACACCTTC.

This clone was observed a few times. The V gene is TRBV2, the J gene TRBJ1-6; the match to TRBD1 covers 7 bases. Germline CDR1 reads SNHLY; CDR2 reads FYNNEI. CDR3 length equals 14 residues. The trim removed 2 bases at V and 9 bases at J, leaving 4 bases unmatched. The CDR3 protein is CASSERQGGSPLHF. The CDR3 nucleotides read TGTGCCAGCAGTGAACGACAGGGAGGTTCACCCCTCCACTTT.

This clone was observed at least ten times. The chain carries TRBV7-3 and TRBJ2-1, with 14 bases matching TRBD2. After removal of 5 bases from V and 7 bases from J, the junction contained 4 bases not matched to a gene. This CDR3 spans 15 amino acids. Germline V gene lookup returns CDR1 SGHTA and CDR2 FQGTGA. The CDR3 is CASSVTSGGANEQFF. The DNA of the CDR3 is TGTGCCAGCAGCGTGACTAGCGGGGGGGCTAATGAGCAGTTCTTC.

This clone was observed a handful of times. The chain links TRBV11-2 to TRBJ2-7, with 9 bases that match TRBD1. This CDR3 contains 15 residues. Germline CDR1 SGHAT, CDR2 FQNNGV. V lost 5 bases and J lost 4; bases outside the gene matches: 9. The CDR3 protein is CASSPGQGVGYEQYF. The CDR3 region has the DNA TGTGCCAGCAGCCCGGGACAGGGAGTAGGGTACGAGCAGTACTTC.

Worth noting for this clone: Other DNA sequences in this specimen translate into the identical CDR3. The chain uses TRBV7-3 and TRBJ2-6; D unresolved. V lost 5 bases to trimming and J lost 0 bases, with 8 bases between them. The CDR3 spans 15 residues. Germline V gene data show CDR1 as SGHTA and CDR2 as FQGTGA. In nucleotides, the CDR3 is TGTGCCAGCAGCCTCGGTCGCTCTGGGGCCAACGTCCTGACTTTC. Its protein product is CASSLGRSGANVLTF.

The genes are TRBV5-6 and TRBJ1-6; tentatively, D is TRBD1 (5 bases). The CDR3 is made up of 13 amino acids. Trimming took off 3 bases at V and 12 bases at J, with 13 bases between the two ends. Per germline, CDR1 SGHDT and CDR2 YYEEEE. CDR3 protein: CASSSLGGVPLHF. The CDR3 DNA is TGTGCCAGCAGCTCACTGGGAGGGGTACCCCTCCACTTT.

This chain uses TRBV5-4 with TRBJ2-7, with 11 bases aligning to TRBD1. Germline V gene data show CDR1 as SGHNT and CDR2 as YYREEE (reference sequence). J gave up 0 bases and V 4 bases, and 12 bases lay outside the gene matches. The CDR3 runs 18 residues. CDR3 nucleotides: TGTGCCAGCAGCACGGACAGGGGGCATTTTTCGGGCTCCTACGAGCAGTACTTC. It yields the protein CASSTDRGHFSGSYEQYF. Together with reference TRBV5-4 and TRBJ2-7, the CDR3 gives the full variable domain: ETGVTQSPTHLIKTRGQQVTLRCSSQSGHNTVSWYQQALGQGPQFIFQYYREEENGRGNFPPRFSGLQFPNYSSELNVNALELDDSALYLCASSTDRGHFSGSYEQYFGPGTRLTVT.

This sequence joins TRBV28 and TRBJ2-1; TRBD2 matches at 7 bases. V dropped 10 bases and J dropped 7; count of bases not matched to a gene: 7. The CDR3 sequence is 12 residues long. Germline lookup yields CDR1 MDHEN and CDR2 SYDVKM. CDR3 amino acids: CATILGGNEQFF. DNA for the CDR3: TGTGCCACCATCCTCGGGGGGAATGAGCAGTTCTTC.

As DNA, the CDR3 is TGTGCCGGAAACAGGGCCCACACTGAAGCTTTCTTT. As protein: CAGNRAHTEAFF. The chain combines TRBV30 with TRBJ1-1; a possible D gene is TRBD1 (6 bases). This CDR3 comprises 12 residues. The germline gives CDR1 GTSNPN, CDR2 SVGIG (reference sequence). V lost 8 bases and J lost 3, with 13 bases in between.

This clone was observed a few times. J is TRBJ2-3 and V is TRBV2, with D perhaps TRBD2 (5 bases). The CDR3 length is 14 residues. V lost 10 bases and J 2 bases, leaving 16 bases between the germline ends. Germline V gene sequence: CDR1 SNHLY, CDR2 FYNNEI. This CDR3 reads CATSRESHTDTQYF. The CDR3 nucleotides read TGTGCCACCTCGAGGGAGTCTCACACAGATACGCAGTATTTT.

This clone was detected only a few times. This chain's CDR3 is CASSLRGPTGAQYF. Here the CDR3 DNA reads TGTGCCAGCAGCTTGAGAGGCCCTACAGGGGCCCAGTACTTC. This chain joins TRBV7-3 and TRBJ2-5, with 7 bases that match TRBD1. The V gene's germline CDR1 is SGHTA and CDR2 FQGTGA. Trimming at V came to 3 bases and at J to 9 bases, leaving 10 bases not matched to a gene. CDR3 size: 14 residues.

This chain uses TRBV11-2 with TRBJ1-5; D uncertain. The ends were cut back, 1 base at V and 11 bases at J, with 15 bases in the middle. Germline CDR1 reads SGHAT; CDR2 reads FQNNGV. The CDR3 is 14 residues long. As DNA, the CDR3 is TGTGCCAGCAGCTTAGGATCTGGGAGCCTGGCCCAGCATTTT. This translates into CASSLGSGSLAQHF.

This clone was recorded a few times. The V and J genes are TRBV29-1 and TRBJ2-2; possible D gene TRBD1, 6 bases. V was trimmed by 6 bases and J by 5 bases, leaving 16 bases between them. Per germline, CDR1 SQVTM and CDR2 ANQGSEA. CDR3 length: 14 residues. In DNA form, the CDR3 reads TGCAGCGTCATAGATACAGGGTATACCGGGGAGCTGTTTTTT. This sequence encodes CSVIDTGYTGELFF.

The chain couples TRBV5-1 to TRBJ1-1, with D uncertain. Germline values: CDR1 SGHRS, CDR2 YFSETQ. The CDR3 loop spans 15 amino acids. V lost 4 bases to trimming and J lost 0 bases, with 13 bases between them. The DNA for the CDR3 is TGCGCCAGCAGCCCGGATGGGCAAATGAACACTGAAGCTTTCTTT. The encoded protein is CASSPDGQMNTEAFF.

The chain joins TRBV11-2 to TRBJ2-5, with TRBD2 matching over 8 bases. V shed 5 bases, J shed 6 bases, and the junction held 5 bases outside the gene matches. CDR3 length equals 13 residues. Germline CDR1 reads SGHAT; CDR2 reads FQNNGV. The CDR3 DNA reads as TGTGCCAGCAGCCCGGGGGGGGGCCAGACCCAGTACTTC. It specifies CASSPGGGQTQYF.

The table lists this clone with a few counts. The rearrangement joins TRBV2 to TRBJ1-2; no reliable D call. Germline V gene sequence: CDR1 SNHLY, CDR2 FYNNEI. The CDR3 covers 15 residues. The V gene lost 4 bases and the J gene lost 5 bases, with 17 bases spanning the gap. The CDR3 loop reads CASSATRELNYGYTF. The CDR3 nucleotides read TGTGCCAGCAGTGCAACTCGAGAGCTGAATTATGGCTACACCTTC.

A few counts support this clone. This rearrangement joins TRBV1 to TRBJ2-1; TRBD2, the table's D call, lacks a check against the DNA. TRBV1 is shown as a pseudogene. This CDR3 is 16 amino acids long. CDR3 nucleotides: TGCACCAGCAGCGCTGGGGGGGCGAGCTCCTACAATGAGCAGTTCTTC. Protein sequence: CTSSAGGASSYNEQFF.